The 21 T cell receptor beta chains in this list originate from one sample, sequenced in a study of T cells after yellow fever vaccination. TCRdb re-analysed the 5' RACE reads in MiXCR, keeping a single row per CDR3 protein. The sample shows 600,000 to 750,000 distinct CDR3 sequences, approximately 13% of them seen only once. The sequenced sample was PBMCs, obtained on the day of the yellow fever booster vaccination. These receptors were taken from a man aged 30 to 39 who received the YFV17D yellow fever vaccine.

The chain couples TRBV4-2 to TRBJ2-7, with unresolved D. There are 16 residues in the CDR3. CDR1 is LGHNA, CDR2 YNFKEQ, per germline. V was pared by 4 bases and J by 2 bases, with 18 bases between. CDR3 sequence: CASSRRQVGGTYEQYF. The CDR3 DNA reads as TGTGCCAGCAGCCGGCGCCAGGTGGGCGGCACCTACGAGCAGTACTTC.

The chain joins TRBV7-9 to TRBJ1-1; TRBD1 is a possible D gene (5 bases). The CDR3 is 15 amino acids. The V end was cut by 3 bases, the J end by 0 bases, with 11 bases between. Germline V gene sequence: CDR1 SEHNR, CDR2 FQNEAQ (reference sequence). The CDR3 DNA sequence: TGTGCCAGCAGCTTCACCGACAGATTGAACACTGAAGCTTTCTTT. Translation: CASSFTDRLNTEAFF.

The chain is built from TRBV20-1 and TRBJ2-3, with D maybe TRBD2 (6 bases). Germline V gives CDR1 DFQATT, CDR2 SNEGSKA (reference sequence). V was trimmed by 6 bases and J by 4 bases, leaving 23 bases between them. This CDR3 region has 16 residues. DNA of the CDR3: TGCAGTGCAAATCCGGGACTCGGGAGAGGTTCAGATACGCAGTATTTT. This translates into CSANPGLGRGSDTQYF.

V gene TRBV7-8 combines with J gene TRBJ2-2, with D perhaps assigned TRBD1 or TRBD2 (5 bases each). CDR1 SGHVS and CDR2 FQNEAQ come from the germline V gene. The CDR3 extends over 16 amino acids. The ends were cut back, 1 base at V and 1 base at J, with 10 bases in the middle. The DNA of the CDR3 is TGTGCCAGCAGCTTAGAGAGGGGCCTGAACACCGGGGAGCTGTTTTTT. Translation gives CASSLERGLNTGELFF.

The J gene is TRBJ2-1, the V gene TRBV5-1; 9 nucleotides align to TRBD2. Germline CDR1 and CDR2: SGHRS and YFSETQ. V lost 1 base and J lost 7; bases outside the gene matches: 6. This CDR3 region has 15 residues. CDR3 nucleotide sequence: TGCGCCAGCAGCTTGTTAGCGGGAGCTAGGAATGAGCAGTTCTTC. The encoded protein is CASSLLAGARNEQFF.

This chain uses TRBV10-2 with TRBJ2-1, with TRBD2 identical over 8 bases. The CDR3 totals 15 residues. CDR1 and CDR2 from the germline V gene are WSHSY and SAAADI. Unmatched junction bases numbered 9, after V lost 4 bases and J lost 7 bases. CDR3: CASSAAGTSSNEQFF. The DNA for the CDR3 is TGCGCCAGCAGTGCCGCCGGGACTAGTTCTAATGAGCAGTTCTTC.

The V call is TRBV11-3, the J call TRBJ2-1; the D gene is possibly TRBD1 (5 bases). Germline CDR1 is SGHNT and CDR2 is YENEEA. V was pared by 8 bases and J by 10 bases, with 21 bases between. The CDR3 totals 14 residues. CDR3 DNA sequence: TGTGCCAGCGGGGCTAGTTCGAGTGTTGCCGAGCAGTTCTTC. This gives the protein CASGASSSVAEQFF.

J is TRBJ2-1 and V is TRBV3-1; 8 positions match TRBD2. V shed 0 bases and J 3 bases; nucleotides not matched to a gene: 7. Germline loops: CDR1 LGHDT, CDR2 YNNKEL (reference sequence). This CDR3 spans 17 amino acids. The chain's CDR3 is CASSQERSGSVYNEQFF. CDR3 sequence (DNA): TGTGCCAGCAGCCAAGAGAGAAGCGGGAGTGTCTACAATGAGCAGTTCTTC.

The chain couples TRBV6-2 or TRBV6-3 to TRBJ2-7; D is uncertain. CDR3 length: 15 residues. V was pared by 7 bases and J by 6 bases, with 22 bases between. The germline gives CDR1 MNHEY, CDR2 SVGEGT. The CDR3 sequence is CASKETGAMVGEQYF. CDR3 bases: TGTGCCAGCAAGGAGACGGGCGCGATGGTGGGCGAGCAGTACTTC.

This chain uses TRBV28 with TRBJ2-7; the D is unclear. V was clipped by 3 bases and J by 3 bases, with 6 bases between them. There are 12 residues in the CDR3. Germline V gives CDR1 MDHEN, CDR2 SYDVKM. The CDR3, as DNA: TGTGCCAGCAGTTTCCCCGGCTACGAGCAGTACTTC. This encodes CASSFPGYEQYF. The full variable domain, completed using reference TRBV28 and TRBJ2-7, is DVKVTQSSRYLVKRTGEKVFLECVQDMDHENMFWYRQDPGLGLRLIYFSYDVKMKEKGDIPEGYSVSREKKERFSLILESASTNQTSMYLCASSFPGYEQYFGPGTRLTVT.

The rearrangement links TRBV4-2 to TRBJ2-2; D ambiguous. The V end was cut by 2 bases, the J end by 1 base, with 11 bases between. CDR1 and CDR2 (germline): LGHNA, YNFKEQ. CDR3 length equals 16 residues. The CDR3 sequence is CASSQLVTENTGELFF. The CDR3 coding sequence is TGTGCCAGCAGCCAACTCGTAACGGAGAACACCGGGGAGCTGTTTTTT.

This clonotype was observed a handful of times. J is TRBJ1-4 and V is TRBV5-1; the match to TRBD1 covers 7 bases. The CDR3 has 14 residues. The V and J ends lost 5 bases and 0 bases, in that order; junction bases with no gene match: 1. The V gene's germline CDR1 is SGHRS and CDR2 YFSETQ. DNA of the CDR3: TGCGCCAGCAGGGGGACAGCAACTAATGAAAAACTGTTTTTT. Protein sequence: CASRGTATNEKLFF.

There are many counts of this clonotype. CDR3 in DNA: TGTGCCAGCAGCACCCGACAGGGGCGGTCACCCCTCCACTTT. As protein: CASSTRQGRSPLHF. This rearrangement joins TRBV5-6 to TRBJ1-6; TRBD1 aligns across 8 bases. CDR1 and CDR2 (germline): SGHDT, YYEEEE. The trim removed 4 bases at V and 10 bases at J, leaving 7 bases unmatched. The CDR3 runs 14 residues.

This clonotype has a handful of counts. DNA for the CDR3: TGTGCCACCCCCCGTGGGGCTAGCGGCAATGAGCAGTTCTTC. Translation gives CATPRGASGNEQFF. The J gene is TRBJ2-1, the V gene TRBV12-3 or TRBV12-4; 7 bases match TRBD2. This CDR3 is 14 amino acids long. The V and J ends lost 10 bases and 6 bases, in that order; junction bases with no gene match: 12.

This clonotype was seen ten or more times. The gene calls are TRBV15 and TRBJ2-3; D may be TRBD1 (5 bases). The CDR3 is 14 amino acids. V lost 2 bases and J 6 bases, leaving 12 bases between the germline ends. Germline assignment: CDR1 LNHNV and CDR2 YYDKDF (reference sequence). CDR3 residues: CATSRQGRADTQYF. CDR3 bases: TGTGCCACCAGCAGACAGGGAAGGGCGGATACGCAGTATTTT.

This chain uses TRBV2 with TRBJ2-1; 9 bases agree with TRBD2. The trim removed 3 bases at V and 6 bases at J, leaving 3 bases unmatched. Per germline, CDR1 SNHLY and CDR2 FYNNEI. The CDR3 is made up of 14 amino acids. The CDR3 spells CASSELAGANEQFF. The CDR3 coding sequence is TGTGCCAGCAGTGAGTTAGCGGGGGCCAATGAGCAGTTCTTC.

V and J are TRBV20-1 and TRBJ2-7, with a possible D match to TRBD2 (6 bases). The CDR3 has 14 residues. Looked up from germline, CDR1 is DFQATT and CDR2 is SNEGSKA (reference sequence). V was shortened by 0 bases and J by 4 bases, with 13 bases between the two germline ends. The CDR3 here is CSARERGRSYEQYF. CDR3 coding DNA: TGCAGTGCTAGAGAGCGGGGCCGTTCTTACGAGCAGTACTTC.

The V call is TRBV7-2, the J call TRBJ2-4; 7 bases align to TRBD2. Trimming took 2 bases from V and 9 from J; bases not matched to a gene: 10. The CDR3 length is 15 residues. CDR1 is SGHTA and CDR2 is FQGNSA in the germline V gene. The CDR3 reads CASSLQGLKESIQYF. CDR3 bases: TGTGCCAGCAGCTTACAGGGACTAAAGGAAAGCATTCAGTACTTC.

This clonotype was counted ten times or more. The rearrangement joins TRBV7-2 to TRBJ2-5; 9 bases fit TRBD2. Germline assignment: CDR1 SGHTA and CDR2 FQGNSA. This CDR3 region has 16 residues. Trimming at V came to 1 base and at J to 5 bases, leaving 8 bases not matched to a gene. As DNA, the CDR3 is TGTGCCAGCAGCTTAGAGTGGCGGGAGGGCCGGGAGACCCAGTACTTC. Amino acid sequence: CASSLEWREGRETQYF.

This clonotype was detected many times. The V call is TRBV20-1, the J call TRBJ2-7; TRBD2 aligns across 16 bases. Germline assignment: CDR1 DFQATT and CDR2 SNEGSKA (reference sequence). The CDR3 is 15 amino acids. V dropped 4 bases and J dropped 3; count of bases not matched to a gene: 3. The CDR3, as DNA: TGCAGTGCTACCGGGACTAGCGGGAGGGGCTACGAGCAGTACTTC. Protein: CSATGTSGRGYEQYF.

The CDR3 coding sequence is TGTGCCAGCTTGGCTCTAGCGCCAGTCGCCTACGAGCAGTACTTC. It yields the protein CASLALAPVAYEQYF. V usage is TRBV6-2 or TRBV6-3 and J usage is TRBJ2-7; D might be TRBD2 (6 bases). The V gene lost 8 bases and the J gene lost 2 bases, with 19 bases spanning the gap. The V gene's germline CDR1 is MNHEY and CDR2 SVGEGT. This CDR3 spans 15 amino acids.